These T cell receptor beta chains were read from a single sample in a study of cytomegalovirus exposure and HLA in healthy donors. The table came from immunoSEQ multiplex PCR; TCRdb's copy has only in-frame clones and leaves some out. The table shows around 74,000 clones, with 70% to 85% occurring only once. Sample: PBMCs. Source of these receptors: a man aged 30-40 years in good health and CMV-seronegative. CDR3s include the opening cysteine and the closing phenylalanine or tryptophan. D genes are given only for firm matches. Expanded clones get a size class; other rows say once, few or many, or leave the size out.

d_call: NA; clone_size: NA; v_call: TRBV27; j_call: TRBJ2-7; cdr3_nt: TGTGCCAGCAGTTTCATCGGAGACGAGCAGTACTTC; cdr3_aa: CASSFIGDEQYF
d_call: TRBD1; clone_size: NA; v_call: TRBV6-5; j_call: TRBJ2-7; cdr3_nt: TGTGCCAGCAGTCGGACAGGGAGCTCCTACGAGCAGTACTTC; cdr3_aa: CASSRTGSSYEQYF
d_call: TRBD1; clone_size: once; v_call: TRBV2; j_call: TRBJ1-6; cdr3_nt: TGTGCCAGCAGTGAGGAGGGGACAGTCAATTCACCCCTCCACTTT; cdr3_aa: CASSEEGTVNSPLHF
d_call: TRBD1; clone_size: NA; v_call: TRBV7-9; j_call: TRBJ1-1; cdr3_nt: TGTGCCAGCAACCGGGACAGCCTGCCTCGTGAAGCTTTCTTT; cdr3_aa: CASNRDSLPREAFF
d_call: TRBD2; clone_size: NA; v_call: TRBV11-1; j_call: TRBJ2-1; cdr3_nt: TGTGCCAGCCGAACGGGGCGGGGGGTTTACAATGAGCAGTTCTTC; cdr3_aa: CASRTGRGVYNEQFF
d_call: NA; clone_size: NA; v_call: TRBV7-2; j_call: TRBJ1-5; cdr3_nt: TGTGCCAGCAGCCCTGGGAGGGTGGGAGGCAATCAGCCCCAGCATTTT; cdr3_aa: CASSPGRVGGNQPQHF
d_call: NA; clone_size: few; v_call: TRBV4-3; j_call: TRBJ2-7; cdr3_nt: TGCGCCAGCAGCCAAAGCTCATATTACGAGCAGTACTTC; cdr3_aa: CASSQSSYYEQYF
d_call: NA; clone_size: NA; v_call: TRBV7-2; j_call: TRBJ2-1; cdr3_nt: TGTGCCAGCAGCTTAGGCAGTCGGGCTAGCGCGCAGCAGTTCTTC; cdr3_aa: CASSLGSRASAQQFF
d_call: TRBD1; clone_size: NA; v_call: TRBV9; j_call: TRBJ1-4; cdr3_nt: TGTGCCAGCAGCGTGAGACAGGGGAGTAATGAAAAACTGTTTTTT; cdr3_aa: CASSVRQGSNEKLFF
d_call: NA; clone_size: NA; v_call: TRBV6-6; j_call: TRBJ2-4; cdr3_nt: TGTGCCAGCAGCACAGACAGAAACATTCAGTACTTC; cdr3_aa: CASSTDRNIQYF
d_call: TRBD2; clone_size: NA; v_call: TRBV7-2; j_call: TRBJ2-7; cdr3_nt: TGTGCCAGCAGCTTAGTAGCCGGACTAGCGGGACGTGACGAGCAGTACTTC; cdr3_aa: CASSLVAGLAGRDEQYF
d_call: NA; clone_size: NA; v_call: TRBV4-2; j_call: TRBJ1-6; cdr3_nt: TGTGCCAGCAGCCAAGCATTTTCACCCCTCCACTTT; cdr3_aa: CASSQAFSPLHF
d_call: NA; clone_size: NA; v_call: TRBV27; j_call: TRBJ1-6; cdr3_nt: TGTGCCAGCAGTGAATGGAGCTCCTATAATTCACCCCTCCACTTT; cdr3_aa: CASSEWSSYNSPLHF
d_call: TRBD2; clone_size: NA; v_call: TRBV29-1; j_call: TRBJ2-3; cdr3_nt: TGCAGCGTTAGTCCAGCGGGAGGGCCTCGTACGACAGATACGCAGTATTTT; cdr3_aa: CSVSPAGGPRTTDTQYF
d_call: TRBD1; clone_size: NA; v_call: TRBV5-6; j_call: TRBJ2-5; cdr3_nt: TGTGCCAGCAGCCCGGGACAGGGGAATAGGGAGACCCAGTACTTC; cdr3_aa: CASSPGQGNRETQYF
d_call: NA; clone_size: NA; v_call: TRBV4-2; j_call: TRBJ2-7; cdr3_nt: TGTGCCAGCAGCCAGGAAGAGGGTGCCTACGAGCAGTACTTC; cdr3_aa: CASSQEEGAYEQYF
d_call: NA; clone_size: NA; v_call: TRBV2; j_call: TRBJ2-1; cdr3_nt: TGTGCCAGCAGTGAAATCCAGGGCCGATACAATGAGCAGTTCTTC; cdr3_aa: CASSEIQGRYNEQFF
d_call: NA; clone_size: NA; v_call: TRBV5-1; j_call: TRBJ2-1; cdr3_nt: TGCGCCAGCAGCTTCCTAGTAATTGAGCAGTTCTTC; cdr3_aa: CASSFLVIEQFF
d_call: TRBD2; clone_size: NA; v_call: TRBV27; j_call: TRBJ2-7; cdr3_nt: TGTGCCAGCAGTTACGGGACTAGCTACGAGCAGTACTTC; cdr3_aa: CASSYGTSYEQYF
d_call: NA; clone_size: NA; v_call: TRBV20-1; j_call: TRBJ2-5; cdr3_nt: TGCAGTGCTAGAGATCAGGAGACCCAGTACTTC; cdr3_aa: CSARDQETQYF
d_call: NA; clone_size: once; v_call: TRBV11-2; j_call: TRBJ2-1; cdr3_nt: TGTGCCAGCAGGGAGAACTACAATGAGCAGTTCTTC; cdr3_aa: CASRENYNEQFF
d_call: TRBD2; clone_size: NA; v_call: TRBV7-8; j_call: TRBJ2-5; cdr3_nt: TGTGCCAGCAGCTTCAGCGGGAGGGTTTACCAAGAGACCCAGTACTTC; cdr3_aa: CASSFSGRVYQETQYF
d_call: NA; clone_size: NA; v_call: TRBV5-8; j_call: TRBJ2-5; cdr3_nt: TGTGCCAGCAGTTGGGACATTCAAGAGACCCAGTACTTC; cdr3_aa: CASSWDIQETQYF
d_call: NA; clone_size: NA; v_call: TRBV7-2; j_call: TRBJ1-6; cdr3_nt: TGTGCCAGCACCGTACAGAGTCCTATAATTCAACCCCTCCACTTT; cdr3_aa: CASTVQSPIIQPLHF
d_call: TRBD2; clone_size: NA; v_call: TRBV4-1; j_call: TRBJ2-1; cdr3_nt: TGCGCCAGCAGCCAAGAATTAGCGCGGGAGGGACGAAAAGGGTACAATGAGCAGTTCTTC; cdr3_aa: CASSQELAREGRKGYNEQFF
d_call: NA; clone_size: NA; v_call: TRBV5-6; j_call: TRBJ2-7; cdr3_nt: TGTGCCAGCATCATTTTGGGGCAAGGCGAGCAGTACTTC; cdr3_aa: CASIILGQGEQYF
d_call: NA; clone_size: NA; v_call: TRBV9; j_call: TRBJ2-1; cdr3_nt: TGTGCCAGCAGCCTCTACTTCGGTGAGCAGTTCTTC; cdr3_aa: CASSLYFGEQFF
d_call: TRBD1; clone_size: NA; v_call: TRBV27; j_call: TRBJ1-2; cdr3_nt: TGTGCCAGCAGTTTCCGACAGGGAAACTATGGCTACACCTTC; cdr3_aa: CASSFRQGNYGYTF
d_call: TRBD1; clone_size: NA; v_call: TRBV4-1; j_call: TRBJ2-7; cdr3_nt: TGCGCCAGCAGCCTAGACGGGACAGGGAGCTACGAGCAGTACTTC; cdr3_aa: CASSLDGTGSYEQYF
d_call: TRBD1; clone_size: NA; v_call: TRBV7-2; j_call: TRBJ1-5; cdr3_nt: TGTGCCAGCAGCTTGGACAGGGCTAGAAATCAGCCCCAGCATTTT; cdr3_aa: CASSLDRARNQPQHF
d_call: TRBD1; clone_size: NA; v_call: TRBV18; j_call: TRBJ2-1; cdr3_nt: TGTGCCAGCTCACCACAGGCAGGGGGCAGGGATGAGCAGTTCTTC; cdr3_aa: CASSPQAGGRDEQFF
d_call: NA; clone_size: NA; v_call: TRBV30; j_call: TRBJ2-3; cdr3_nt: TGTGCCTGGAGTGTAAGGGGTTCCGATACGCAGTATTTT; cdr3_aa: CAWSVRGSDTQYF
d_call: TRBD2; clone_size: NA; v_call: TRBV4-1; j_call: TRBJ2-3; cdr3_nt: TGCGCCAGCAGCCAAGTCCGACTAGCGACAGATACGCAGTATTTT; cdr3_aa: CASSQVRLATDTQYF
d_call: NA; clone_size: few; v_call: TRBV6-5; j_call: TRBJ1-4; cdr3_nt: TGTGCCAGCAGTTATGGGGCTGACCCTAATGAAAAACTGTTTTTT; cdr3_aa: CASSYGADPNEKLFF
d_call: TRBD1; clone_size: NA; v_call: TRBV10-3; j_call: TRBJ1-1; cdr3_nt: TGTGCCATCAGCCGGACAGGGGGCGTGGGGTCCACTGAAGCTTTCTTT; cdr3_aa: CAISRTGGVGSTEAFF
d_call: NA; clone_size: NA; v_call: TRBV7-9; j_call: TRBJ2-2; cdr3_nt: TGTGCCAGCAGCTTGGAAGGAGTCACCGGGGAGCTGTTTTTT; cdr3_aa: CASSLEGVTGELFF
d_call: NA; clone_size: NA; v_call: TRBV6-5; j_call: TRBJ2-7; cdr3_nt: TGTGCCAGCAGCCACTACTCCTCTAGCTCCTACGAGCAGTACTTC; cdr3_aa: CASSHYSSSSYEQYF
d_call: NA; clone_size: NA; v_call: TRBV9; j_call: TRBJ1-4; cdr3_nt: TGTGCCAGCAGCGTCGGCCAGGCAACTAATGAAAAACTGTTTTTT; cdr3_aa: CASSVGQATNEKLFF
d_call: NA; clone_size: NA; v_call: TRBV6-8; j_call: TRBJ2-5; cdr3_nt: TGTGCGGAGAGGGAGACCCAGTACTTC; cdr3_aa: CAERETQYF
d_call: TRBD1; clone_size: NA; v_call: TRBV10-1; j_call: TRBJ2-5; cdr3_nt: TGCGCCAGCAGTGAGGTGGCAGGGGGACCAGAGGGGACCCAGTACTTC; cdr3_aa: CASSEVAGGPEGTQYF
d_call: NA; clone_size: NA; v_call: TRBV2; j_call: TRBJ1-2; cdr3_nt: TGTGCCAGCTTGCCCATTCGGACAGACTATGGCTACACCTTC; cdr3_aa: CASLPIRTDYGYTF
d_call: NA; clone_size: few; v_call: TRBV21-1; j_call: TRBJ2-7; cdr3_nt: TGTGCCCGCAGCAAAGGTGGGACTAGCGGGAGTCACGAGCAGTACTTC; cdr3_aa: CARSKGGTSGSHEQYF
d_call: NA; clone_size: once; v_call: TRBV7-6; j_call: TRBJ1-2; cdr3_nt: TGTGCCAGCAGCTCAGGGGACTATGGCTACACCTTC; cdr3_aa: CASSSGDYGYTF
d_call: TRBD1; clone_size: NA; v_call: TRBV11-2; j_call: TRBJ2-7; cdr3_nt: TGTGCCAGCAGCTTGGGGGGACAGGGGGCAAACTACGAGCAGTACTTC; cdr3_aa: CASSLGGQGANYEQYF
d_call: TRBD1; clone_size: NA; v_call: TRBV28; j_call: TRBJ1-1; cdr3_nt: TGTGCCAGCAGGGGACAGGGGGGTCACACTGAAGCTTTCTTT; cdr3_aa: CASRGQGGHTEAFF
d_call: NA; clone_size: NA; v_call: TRBV4-1; j_call: TRBJ1-5; cdr3_nt: TGCGCCAGCAGCGCTTATTACGTGCCTAGAAGGAATCAGCCCCAGCATTTT; cdr3_aa: CASSAYYVPRRNQPQHF
d_call: TRBD1; clone_size: NA; v_call: TRBV5-1; j_call: TRBJ1-2; cdr3_nt: TGCGCCAGCAGCTCTACGCTGGGACAGGGGGCGGGTGGCTACACCTTC; cdr3_aa: CASSSTLGQGAGGYTF
d_call: NA; clone_size: few; v_call: TRBV7-2; j_call: TRBJ1-5; cdr3_nt: TGTGCCAGCAGTCGACAGGAGTCGGAGCCCCAGCATTTT; cdr3_aa: CASSRQESEPQHF
d_call: NA; clone_size: NA; v_call: TRBV6-4; j_call: TRBJ1-2; cdr3_nt: TGTGCCAGCAGTGACGTAAAGGGAGATGGCTACACCTTC; cdr3_aa: CASSDVKGDGYTF
d_call: TRBD1; clone_size: NA; v_call: TRBV27; j_call: TRBJ1-2; cdr3_nt: TGTGCCAGCAGTCCTACAGGGGGCGTCTATGGCTACACCTTC; cdr3_aa: CASSPTGGVYGYTF
d_call: NA; clone_size: NA; v_call: TRBV7-7; j_call: TRBJ1-5; cdr3_nt: TGTGCTAGCGCTGCGTCCGGGGAGGCCCGCAATCAGCCCCAGCATTTT; cdr3_aa: CASAASGEARNQPQHF
d_call: NA; clone_size: few; v_call: TRBV18; j_call: TRBJ1-3; cdr3_nt: TGTGCCACCCATTCTGGAAACACCATATATTTT; cdr3_aa: CATHSGNTIYF